The 32 T cell receptor beta chains listed next were all sequenced from one sample in a study of CD8 T cells in ankylosing spondylitis. These receptors lack a known antigen. Study-wide points: A TCR beta motif made of about eight highly homologous variants seemed typical of ankylosing spondylitis blood.

MiXCR, applied by TCRdb to the 5' RACE reads, yields one record per CDR3 protein. Here the sample spans 330,000 or so distinct CDR3 sequences, approximately 8.2% being singletons. The material sequenced was blood, either unsorted or a sorted T cell fraction (not recorded which). The receptors here all came from a male donor with ankylosing spondylitis.

This chain joins TRBV12-3 or TRBV12-4 and TRBJ1-5; D possibly corresponds to TRBD1 (5 bases). CDR3 length: 12 amino acids. Trimming pared 7 bases from V and 15 bases from J, leaving 19 bases between. CDR3 sequence (DNA): TGTGCCAGCACTCCCTCGGGGCAGGGTCTGCATTTT. This encodes CASTPSGQGLHF.

This clonotype was seen at least ten times. The genes are TRBV11-3 and TRBJ1-1, with D tentatively TRBD1 (5 bases). This CDR3 has 14 amino acids. CDR1 is SGHNT and CDR2 is YENEEA in the germline V gene. The V gene lost 5 bases and the J gene lost 6 bases, with 16 bases spanning the gap. Here the CDR3 reads CASSLTPGSAEAFF. As DNA, the CDR3 is TGTGCCAGCAGCCTAACCCCAGGGTCGGCTGAAGCTTTCTTT.

This clonotype turned up a few times. This rearrangement joins TRBV9 to TRBJ1-5; D uncertain. This CDR3 region has 14 residues. Trimming took off 3 bases at V and 6 bases at J, with 13 bases between the two ends. Per the germline V gene, CDR1 is SGDLS and CDR2 is YYNGEE. The CDR3 loop reads CASSAGAEGQPQHF. CDR3 nucleotide sequence: TGTGCCAGCAGCGCAGGCGCTGAGGGTCAGCCCCAGCATTTT.

This clonotype was picked up a small number of times. This chain connects TRBV4-3 to TRBJ2-5; D is perhaps TRBD1 (6 bases). The length of the CDR3 is 15 residues. The V and J ends lost 0 bases and 5 bases respectively, with 13 bases between them. Germline V gene lookup returns CDR1 LGHNA and CDR2 YSLEER. CDR3 bases: TGCGCCAGCAGCCAAGATGGCAGGGGCGCGGAGACCCAGTACTTC. Protein product: CASSQDGRGAETQYF.

This clonotype occurred a few times. The rearrangement uses TRBV20-1 and TRBJ1-5; TRBD1 matches at 7 bases. This CDR3 has 15 residues. The J segment lost 5 bases and the V segment lost 4 bases, leaving 11 bases of the junction unmatched. Germline lookup yields CDR1 DFQATT and CDR2 SNEGSKA (reference sequence). The CDR3 DNA reads as TGCAGTGCTAAAACTAGACCAGGGGGGGATCAGCCCCAGCATTTT. This codes for CSAKTRPGGDQPQHF.

This clonotype was picked up a small number of times. The V and J genes are TRBV5-1 and TRBJ1-1; D is undetermined. The CDR3 runs to 13 residues. Germline lookup yields CDR1 SGHRS and CDR2 YFSETQ. V lost 5 bases to trimming and J lost 4 bases, with 12 bases between them. DNA for the CDR3: TGCGCCAGCAGTTCCAGGTTGGGCACTGAAGCTTTCTTT. Its protein product is CASSSRLGTEAFF.

This clonotype turned up a few times. This rearrangement joins TRBV6-1 to TRBJ1-1; weak D call: TRBD1 (5 bases). The CDR3 runs 14 residues. Germline assignment: CDR1 MNHNS and CDR2 SASEGT. Trimming removed 8 bases from V and 4 bases from J, with 17 bases in between. CDR3 DNA: TGTGCCAGCGCACCGAGGGGTAGGATCACTGAAGCTTTCTTT. It specifies CASAPRGRITEAFF.

This clonotype was detected a few times. The V gene is TRBV27, the J gene TRBJ2-1; D remains ambiguous. Germline assignment: CDR1 MNHEY and CDR2 SMNVEV (reference sequence). The CDR3 extends over 13 amino acids. The ends were cut back, 4 bases at V and 2 bases at J, with 6 bases in the middle. The chain's CDR3 is CASSWDTYNEQFF. CDR3 bases: TGTGCCAGCAGTTGGGATACCTACAATGAGCAGTTCTTC.

The V call is TRBV29-1, the J call TRBJ2-7; TRBD2 is a possible D gene (5 bases). Germline loops: CDR1 SQVTM, CDR2 ANQGSEA. Deletions cut 4 bases from V and 3 bases from J, with 13 bases between. The CDR3 is 13 residues long. CDR3 sequence: CSVGPGIGYEQYF. CDR3 bases: TGCAGCGTTGGACCGGGAATCGGCTACGAGCAGTACTTC.

Points on this clonotype: At one end, the junction sequence differs from germline, possibly due to a read error. CDR3 residues: CASSASPGLVGTGELFF. CDR3 in DNA: TGTGCTAGCAGCGCGAGTCCGGGACTAGTTGGAACCGGGGAGCTGTTTTTT. The chain has TRBV7-7 and TRBJ2-2, with TRBD2 identical over 8 bases. The germline CDR1 and CDR2 sequences are SSHAT and FNYEAQ (reference sequence). The CDR3 totals 17 residues. Complete variable domain (other parts from reference TRBV7-7 and TRBJ2-2): GAGVSQSPRYKVTKRGQDVTLRCDPISSHATLYWYQQALGQGPEFLTYFNYEAQPDKSGLPSDRFSAERPEGSISTLTIQRTEQRDSAMYRCASSASPGLVGTGELFFGEGSRLTVL.

In this sample, this clonotype turned up many times. The rearrangement links TRBV2 to TRBJ2-5; possibly TRBD2 for D (6 bases). Trimming removed 6 bases at V and 5 bases at J, with 13 bases between. This CDR3 comprises 13 residues. Looked up from germline, CDR1 is SNHLY and CDR2 is FYNNEI. The CDR3 DNA reads as TGTGCCAGCAGCCGGGAGAAAGATGAGACCCAGTACTTC. Residues: CASSREKDETQYF.

This clonotype showed up just a few times. The chain uses TRBV2 and TRBJ2-7, with D perhaps TRBD1 (6 bases). The CDR3 has 15 residues. Germline CDR1 reads SNHLY; CDR2 reads FYNNEI. Trimming cost V 5 bases and J 2 bases, with 16 bases left between them. The CDR3 region has the DNA TGTGCCAGCAGTCCAGGACAGTACCTAGCCTACGAGCAGTACTTC. Translation: CASSPGQYLAYEQYF.

This chain connects TRBV7-2 to TRBJ2-3; tentative D call: TRBD2 (6 bases). The germline V gene encodes CDR1 SGHTA and CDR2 FQGNSA. The V end was cut by 4 bases, the J end by 2 bases, with 16 bases between. The CDR3 extends over 16 amino acids. CDR3 nucleotide sequence: TGTGCCAGCAGCTACGGGACTCTGGGGTCCACAGATACGCAGTATTTT. The encoded protein is CASSYGTLGSTDTQYF.

This clonotype occurred a few times. This chain uses TRBV5-6 with TRBJ1-3; the D gene is possibly TRBD1 (6 bases). From germline, CDR1 is SGHDT and CDR2 YYEEEE. V was cut by 4 bases and J by 4 bases, with 15 bases left in between. The CDR3 sequence is 15 residues long. CDR3: CASSHNEQGGNTIYF. The CDR3 DNA is TGTGCCAGCAGCCACAACGAACAGGGAGGAAACACCATATATTTT.

The V and J genes are TRBV30 and TRBJ1-2; D remains ambiguous. Trimming took off 1 base at V and 1 base at J, with 7 bases between the two ends. The CDR3 sequence is 13 residues long. Germline V CDR1 and CDR2: GTSNPN, SVGIG (reference sequence). CDR3 bases: TGTGCCTGGAGTGGGACGCTTAACTATGGCTACACCTTC. Its translation: CAWSGTLNYGYTF.

Only a few counts were recorded for this clonotype. The chain is built from TRBV10-3 and TRBJ2-1; 9 nucleotides match TRBD2. Germline V lookup: CDR1 ENHRY, CDR2 SYGVKD. The CDR3 sequence is 16 residues long. Unmatched junction bases numbered 8, after V lost 3 bases and J lost 5 bases. The CDR3 DNA reads TGTGCCATCAGTGATCAAATAGCGGGAGTGAACAATGAGCAGTTCTTC. It encodes CAISDQIAGVNNEQFF.

This clonotype was seen ten or more times. This chain links TRBV5-1 with TRBJ2-7, with D tentatively TRBD2 (5 bases). The germline CDR1 and CDR2 sequences are SGHRS and YFSETQ. Trimming took 4 bases from V and 2 from J, leaving 13 bases between them. CDR3 length: 14 residues. Here the CDR3 reads CASSIAVRAYEQYF. The CDR3 nucleotides are TGCGCCAGCAGCATTGCCGTGAGGGCCTACGAGCAGTACTTC.

This clonotype was seen a handful of times. The gene calls are TRBV11-2 and TRBJ2-1, with 11 bases aligning to TRBD2. Germline trimming cut 1 base from V and 5 bases from J; bases unmatched to any gene: 16. CDR1 SGHAT and CDR2 FQNNGV come from the germline V gene. The CDR3 contains 20 residues. CDR3 amino acids: CASSLGLLGLAGGRHNEQFF. In DNA, the CDR3 is TGTGCCAGCAGCTTAGGTTTATTGGGGCTAGCGGGAGGACGGCACAATGAGCAGTTCTTC.

This rearrangement joins TRBV2 to TRBJ2-3; a possible D gene is TRBD2 (6 bases). V was shortened by 7 bases and J by 0 bases, with 17 bases between the two germline ends. The CDR3 is 16 residues long. Germline CDR1 SNHLY, CDR2 FYNNEI. The CDR3 nucleotides are TGTGCCAGCACTTTGTTGGGCGGGGCTAGCACAGATACGCAGTATTTT. Translation gives CASTLLGGASTDTQYF.

This clonotype has only a few counts. This chain uses TRBV7-2 with TRBJ2-1; TRBD2 matches 9 bases. This CDR3 has 16 amino acids. Germline V gene sequence: CDR1 SGHTA, CDR2 FQGNSA. J lost 4 bases, V lost 6 bases, and 10 bases had no gene match. CDR3 region: CASRPSLAGLYNEQFF. Written as DNA, the CDR3 is TGTGCCAGCAGACCTTCTCTAGCGGGACTTTACAATGAGCAGTTCTTC.

The chain carries TRBV5-6 and TRBJ2-1, with D uncertain. V lost 2 bases to trimming and J lost 6 bases, with 12 bases between them. The V gene's germline CDR1 is SGHDT and CDR2 YYEEEE. This CDR3 spans 14 amino acids. The CDR3: CASSFGSLVNEQFF. The CDR3 nucleotides are TGTGCCAGCAGCTTTGGTAGTTTGGTCAATGAGCAGTTCTTC.

The table lists this clonotype with many counts. V is TRBV12-3 or TRBV12-4 and J is TRBJ2-3, with 8 bases aligning to TRBD1. J lost 3 bases, V lost 5 bases, and 7 bases had no gene match. This CDR3 has 15 amino acids. CDR3 nucleotide sequence: TGTGCCAGCAGTCGCCGGACAGGGAGGACAGATACGCAGTATTTT. Translated, it gives CASSRRTGRTDTQYF.

This clonotype came up many times. This sequence joins TRBV5-1 and TRBJ1-3, with TRBD1 as a possible D gene (5 bases). CDR1 is SGHRS and CDR2 is YFSETQ in the germline V gene. The V gene lost 0 bases and the J gene lost 0 bases, with 13 bases spanning the gap. The CDR3 runs to 17 residues. The CDR3 DNA reads TGCGCCAGCAGCTTGGAAGGGACGCCGCTCTCTGGAAACACCATATATTTT. Amino acid sequence: CASSLEGTPLSGNTIYF.

This clonotype showed up many times. The rearrangement uses TRBV27 and TRBJ1-1; 11 positions agree with TRBD1. Germline CDR1 reads MNHEY; CDR2 reads SMNVEV (reference sequence). V trimming: 6 bases; J trimming: 9 bases; junction bases outside the gene matches: 9. This CDR3 has 14 amino acids. The CDR3 loop reads CASRTWDRGEKAFF. CDR3 bases: TGTGCCAGCAGGACGTGGGACAGGGGGGAAAAAGCTTTCTTT.

This clonotype has more than one count but fewer than ten. The gene calls are TRBV6-5 and TRBJ1-2, with 8 bases identical to TRBD1. With 6 bases clipped from V and 7 bases from J, the junction kept 4 bases outside the gene matches. The CDR3 covers 12 residues. Germline assignment: CDR1 MNHEY and CDR2 SVGAGI. CDR3: CASRQGARGYTF. The CDR3 DNA reads as TGTGCCAGCAGGCAGGGGGCCCGTGGCTACACCTTC.

The chain recombines TRBV15 with TRBJ2-5; D unresolved. CDR3 length: 15 residues. Trimming took 0 bases from V and 3 from J, leaving 11 bases between them. Germline CDR1 and CDR2: LNHNV and YYDKDF (reference sequence). In nucleotides, the CDR3 is TGTGCCACCAGCAGAGATGGGCGTCTGGAAGAGACCCAGTACTTC. It encodes CATSRDGRLEETQYF. The complete variable domain, with remaining parts taken from reference TRBV15 and TRBJ2-5, reads DAMVIQNPRYQVTQFGKPVTLSCSQTLNHNVMYWYQQKSSQAPKLLFHYYDKDFNNEADTPDNFQSRRPNTSFCFLDIRSPGLGDTAMYLCATSRDGRLEETQYFGPGTRLLVL.

This clonotype was found a few times. V gene TRBV5-1 combines with J gene TRBJ2-3; D is unresolved. The germline V gene encodes CDR1 SGHRS and CDR2 YFSETQ. The V end lost 5 bases, the J end lost 0 bases, and 13 bases lay between the germline ends. The CDR3 contains 15 residues. The CDR3 loop reads CASSPRAASTDTQYF. CDR3 DNA sequence: TGCGCCAGCAGTCCCCGCGCAGCTAGCACAGATACGCAGTATTTT.

This clonotype has at least ten counts. The gene calls are TRBV15 and TRBJ2-1, with TRBD1 as a possible D gene (7 bases). This CDR3 is built from 15 residues. V lost 1 base and J 7 bases, leaving 14 bases between the germline ends. Germline V CDR1 and CDR2: LNHNV, YYDKDF (reference sequence). Here the CDR3 reads CATSRGTQGGNEQFF. The CDR3 DNA is TGTGCCACCAGCAGAGGAACCCAGGGGGGTAATGAGCAGTTCTTC.

J is TRBJ1-3 and V is TRBV5-5; no clear D. CDR1 is SGHKS and CDR2 is YYEKEE in the germline V gene (reference sequence). The V end lost 6 bases, the J end lost 1 base, and 11 bases lay between the germline ends. The CDR3 length is 14 residues. The DNA of the CDR3 is TGTGCCAGCACCTCGTCTAATTCTGGAAACACCATATATTTT. Residues: CASTSSNSGNTIYF. Variable domain in full (rest from reference TRBV5-5 and TRBJ1-3): DAGVTQSPTHLIKTRGQQVTLRCSPISGHKSVSWYQQVLGQGPQFIFQYYEKEERGRGNFPDRFSARQFPNYSSELNVNALLLGDSALYLCASTSSNSGNTIYFGEGSWLTVV.

Many counts were recorded for this clonotype. This chain links TRBV5-1 with TRBJ1-2; unclear D gene. CDR1 and CDR2 (germline): SGHRS, YFSETQ. V was trimmed by 4 bases and J by 7 bases, leaving 20 bases between them. CDR3 length: 15 amino acids. The CDR3 sequence: CASSAPRDPRGGYTF. The CDR3 DNA reads TGCGCCAGCAGCGCCCCCCGAGACCCTCGCGGTGGCTACACCTTC.

The V gene is TRBV5-1, the J gene TRBJ2-7; unclear D gene. The CDR3 is 13 residues long. Germline values: CDR1 SGHRS, CDR2 YFSETQ. Trimming removed 0 bases at V and 3 bases at J, with 7 bases between. The CDR3 reads CASSLDSRYEQYF. CDR3 in DNA: TGCGCCAGCAGCTTGGACAGCCGCTACGAGCAGTACTTC.

The CDR3: CASSTVRGKFQETQYF. CDR3 nucleotides: TGTGCCAGCAGCACGGTCAGGGGGAAGTTCCAAGAGACCCAGTACTTC. The chain carries TRBV27 and TRBJ2-5, with 7 nucleotides matching TRBD1. V shed 6 bases, J shed 1 base, and the junction held 11 bases outside the gene matches. Per germline, CDR1 MNHEY and CDR2 SMNVEV (reference sequence). This CDR3 is built from 16 residues.